This T cell receptor (beta chain) was sequenced during a study of T-cell memory formation after mild COVID-19 (dated by TCRdb to the early 2020s). Some background on the complete study: Most TCR sequence clusters were specific to one of the two donors. T-cell clones expanding and contracting after mild COVID-19 in a couple of donors were tracked by longitudinal TCRalpha and TCRbeta repertoire sequencing. The cohort was made up of two young adult volunteers, one female and one male, who were previously healthy. Overall study results and their limits: Only two mild cases were covered by the study, and larger cohorts that include severe cases with pre-infection samples were considered necessary. Contracting CD4+ clones were found mainly in CM and EM memory subsets, while CD8+ clones were enriched in EMRA. SARS-CoV-2 specificity of the second-wave clones peaking on day 37 was not confirmed. From day 15 to 85, contracting clones showed balanced CD4/CD8 phenotypes, whereas a second wave of clones that expanded from day 15 to 37 leaned towards CD4+. Some responding clones were detected in pre-infection memory, which suggested that pre-existing cross-reactive memory T cells had joined the SARS-CoV-2 response.

PBMCs were isolated by Ficoll-Paque density gradient centrifugation. CDR1 and CDR2 are drawn from the germline V gene: MNHNS, SASEGT. The CDR3, cysteine through phenylalanine, is 13 amino acids long. The only DNA kept is the CDR3, 39 bases in frame from the first base. V loses 7 bases, J loses 4 bases, and the germline ends lie 11 bases apart. The sequencer was an Illumina NovaSeq 6000. cDNA libraries for TCRalpha and TCRbeta were prepared by 5'RACE using constant-segment primers, with sample barcodes and unique molecular identifiers added. Trizol reagent was used to extract RNA from every sample. The libraries were amplified in two PCR steps, and the second step added a second sample barcode and Illumina TruSeq adapters. Sequencing of the libraries was done on an Illumina NovaSeq, producing 2 x 150 bp paired-end reads. Concerning the study's data processing: The reads were demultiplexed and collapsed into UMI-guided consensus sequences using migec v1.2.7. Using mixcr v2.1.11, UMI consensuses were aligned to TRA and TRB V and J templates and then assembled into clonotypes. A clonotype was counted as expanded or contracted only when both edgeR and NoisET called the clonotype significant, with the noise models trained on biological replicates. For edgeR calls, a false discovery rate-adjusted p below 0.01 and a log2 fold-change threshold of 1 were applied. PCA with hierarchical clustering of max-normalized trajectories of the 1000 most abundant clonotypes was used as exploratory dynamics analysis. The CD4 or CD8 phenotype of responding clones was assigned using the separately sequenced CD4+ and CD8+ repertoires. In TCRdb, the public reads were trimmed at Q25 with fastp and aligned with MiXCR, with productive beta chains retained. Rows with a matching CDR3 protein are joined into one entry that keeps the most common DNA and genes. These V and J calls rely on TCRdb rather than the paper's analysis. Recorded for this sample are approximately 490,000 distinct CDR3 sequences; over 20% of them occurred a single time. The leading ten clones occupy around 12% of the sample.

Details on this clonotype: Its antigen is still unknown. Base qualities are not provided; no much larger clone lies one nucleotide away.

The TCR originated in an adult woman who had mild COVID-19 (a few samples of this study predate the infection). The sample titles of this study are shuffled in the database, so cell type and time point are left out; the donor was told from shared clones. What was sequenced was PBMCs or a T cell subset sorted from them (not recorded which). This chain joins TRBV6-1 to TRBJ1-3; too little of a D gene remains to name it. Here is the DNA: TGTGCCAGCACCGGCGGCGCGGGAAACACCATATATTTT. Protein translation: CASTGGAGNTIYF.